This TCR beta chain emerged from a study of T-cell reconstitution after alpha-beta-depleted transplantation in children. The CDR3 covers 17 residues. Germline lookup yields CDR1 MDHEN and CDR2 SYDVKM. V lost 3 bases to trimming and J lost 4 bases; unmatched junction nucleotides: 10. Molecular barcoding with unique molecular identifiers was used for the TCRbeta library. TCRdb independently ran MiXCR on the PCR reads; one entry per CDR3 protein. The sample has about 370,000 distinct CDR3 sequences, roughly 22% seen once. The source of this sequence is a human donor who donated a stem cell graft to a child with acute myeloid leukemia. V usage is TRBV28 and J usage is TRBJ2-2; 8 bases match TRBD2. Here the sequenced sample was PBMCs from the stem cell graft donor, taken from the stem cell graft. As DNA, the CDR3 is TGTGCCAGCAGTTTTCGTTTACTAGCGGAGACCACCGGGGAGCTGTTTTTT. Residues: CASSFRLLAETTGELFF.